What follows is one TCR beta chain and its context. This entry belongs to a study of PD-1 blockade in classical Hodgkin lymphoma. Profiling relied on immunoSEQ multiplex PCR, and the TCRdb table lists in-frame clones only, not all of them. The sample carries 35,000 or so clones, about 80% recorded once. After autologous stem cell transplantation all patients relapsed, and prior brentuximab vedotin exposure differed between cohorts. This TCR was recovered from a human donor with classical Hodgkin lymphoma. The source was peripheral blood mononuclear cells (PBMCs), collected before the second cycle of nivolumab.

Here the CDR3 reads CAWSGTGRNIQYF. CDR3 nucleotide sequence: TGTGCCTGGAGCGGGACAGGGAGGAACATTCAGTACTTC. V usage is TRBV30 and J usage is TRBJ2-4, with 9 positions matching TRBD1. The CDR3 contains 13 residues. V lost 3 bases to trimming and J lost 7 bases; unmatched junction nucleotides: 4. CDR1 and CDR2 (germline): GTSNPN, SVGIG (reference sequence). Together with reference TRBV30 and TRBJ2-4, the CDR3 gives the full variable domain: SQTIHQWPATLVQPVGSPLSLECTVEGTSNPNLYWYRQAAGRGLQLLFYSVGIGQISSEVPQNLSASRPQDRQFILSSKKLLLSDSGFYLCAWSGTGRNIQYFGAGTRLSVL.